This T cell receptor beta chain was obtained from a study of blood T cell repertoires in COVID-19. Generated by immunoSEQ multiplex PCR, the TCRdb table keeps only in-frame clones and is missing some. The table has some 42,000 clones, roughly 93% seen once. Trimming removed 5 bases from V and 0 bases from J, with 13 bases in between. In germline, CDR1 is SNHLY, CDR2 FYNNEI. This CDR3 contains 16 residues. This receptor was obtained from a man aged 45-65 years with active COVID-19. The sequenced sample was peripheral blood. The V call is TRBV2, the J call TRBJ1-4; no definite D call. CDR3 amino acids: CASSLGDSTTNEKLFF. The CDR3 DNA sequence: TGTGCCAGCAGTCTCGGGGATTCCACAACTAATGAAAAACTGTTTTTT.